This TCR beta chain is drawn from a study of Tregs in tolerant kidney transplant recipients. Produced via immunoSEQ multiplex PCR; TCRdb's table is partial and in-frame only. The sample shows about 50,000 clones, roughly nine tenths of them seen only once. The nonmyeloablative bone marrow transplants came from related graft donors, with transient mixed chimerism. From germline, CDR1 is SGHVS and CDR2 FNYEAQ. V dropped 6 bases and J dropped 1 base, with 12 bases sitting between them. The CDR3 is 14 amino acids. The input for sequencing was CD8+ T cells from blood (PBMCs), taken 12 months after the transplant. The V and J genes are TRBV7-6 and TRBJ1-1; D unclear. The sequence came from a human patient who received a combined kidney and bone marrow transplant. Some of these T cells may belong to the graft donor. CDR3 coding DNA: TGTGCCAGCAGACGGGGAGGGCCGAACACTGAAGCTTTCTTT. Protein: CASRRGGPNTEAFF. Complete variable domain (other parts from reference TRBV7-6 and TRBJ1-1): GAGVSQSPRYKVTKRGQDVALRCDPISGHVSLYWYRQALGQGPEFLTYFNYEAQQDKSGLPNDRFSAERPEGSISTLTIQRTEQRDSAMYRCASRRGGPNTEAFFGQGTRLTVV.